Included here is one T cell receptor beta chain sequence, with context. Its antigen specificity is not known. The record has no base qualities; no much larger clone is one base away. Trimming removed 5 bases from V and 3 bases from J; the gene matches leave 13 bases unexplained. The CDR3 has 16 amino acids, counting the end cysteine and phenylalanine. Of all the DNA, just the CDR3 is kept, 48 bases in frame from base 1. CDR1 is given as SGHVS and CDR2 as FNYEAQ, both from the germline V gene. One collaborating source in Seattle enrolled patients while the patients were actively infected and followed the patients over time throughout the course of disease. Each collaborating institution followed its own protocols to collect whole blood in K2EDTA tubes. For TCRbeta analysis, collaborator samples were shipped as frozen whole blood, as isolated PBMCs, or as DNA extracted from either sample type. This specimen belongs to a study of blood T cell repertoires in COVID-19 (dated by TCRdb to the early 2020s). In the study overall: Collaborator samples came from the United States, Italy and Spain and covered acute and convalescent phases of COVID-19. The samples were drawn from two sources: the first 160 participants of the ongoing ImmuneRACE study, and 950 to 1,500 subjects contributed by 6 global collaborators. Deeply sampled blood TCRbeta repertoires from subjects exposed to, actively infected with, or recovered from COVID-19 were included in the dataset. The repertoires were made available in a free public database intended to serve as a resource for research on the immune response to SARS-CoV-2. Nearly every sample came with metadata listing a de-identified subject ID, COVID-19 status, age in years and sex. Where available, HLA class I and class II types were obtained from metadata supplied by the sample provider rather than from assay-based typing. The material from the prospective study consisted of cDNA or gDNA derived from T cells, B-cell-depleted T cells, or PBMCs.

TCRbeta CDR3 regions were amplified from genomic DNA using the immunoSEQ Assay, a bias-controlled multiplex PCR. The authors processed their data as follows. The number of nucleated cells in each sample was estimated from the amplification of reference gene primers within the assay. To quantify the absolute abundance of each unique TCRbeta CDR3 rearrangement, sequence reads were collapsed and filtered. For each sample, productive Simpson clonality was calculated by taking the square root of Simpson's diversity index across productive rearrangements. This immuneACCESS table, as held by TCRdb, lists in-frame sequences with V and J called but not all clones. Of the missing ones, under half trace to an unresolved V gene in checked studies; the others have no known cause. V and J calls plus clone size are reproduced from that table; the DNA served to infer D and trimming. The sample profile shows 120,000 to 150,000 clones; 80% to 90% of them were found once. The biggest ten clones account for around 15% of the sample.

Results the study describes overall, beyond this receptor: How much clinical and demographic metadata was included differed by source and by participant, and the metadata was provided uncurated.

The chain links TRBV7-6 with TRBJ2-7, with 7 central nucleotides matching TRBD1. Sequenced input: peripheral blood. This TCR was sampled from a man aged 18 to 29 with COVID-19, enrolled during active disease. The sequenced DNA is TGTGCCAGCAGCCCCGCCGTTGGACCAGGGGGCTACGAGCAGTACTTC. Translated, this is CASSPAVGPGGYEQYF.